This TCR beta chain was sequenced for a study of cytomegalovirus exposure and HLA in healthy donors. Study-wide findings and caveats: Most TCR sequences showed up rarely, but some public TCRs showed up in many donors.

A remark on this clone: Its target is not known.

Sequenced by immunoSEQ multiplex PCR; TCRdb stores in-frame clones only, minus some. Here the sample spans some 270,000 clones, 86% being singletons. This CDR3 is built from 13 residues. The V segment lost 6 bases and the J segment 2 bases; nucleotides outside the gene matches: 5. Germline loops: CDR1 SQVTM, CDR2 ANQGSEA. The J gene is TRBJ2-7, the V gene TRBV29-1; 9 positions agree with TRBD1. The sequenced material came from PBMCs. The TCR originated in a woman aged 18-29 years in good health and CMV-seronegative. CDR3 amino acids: CSVLDRGTYEQYF. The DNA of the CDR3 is TGCAGCGTGCTGGACAGGGGAACCTACGAGCAGTACTTC.